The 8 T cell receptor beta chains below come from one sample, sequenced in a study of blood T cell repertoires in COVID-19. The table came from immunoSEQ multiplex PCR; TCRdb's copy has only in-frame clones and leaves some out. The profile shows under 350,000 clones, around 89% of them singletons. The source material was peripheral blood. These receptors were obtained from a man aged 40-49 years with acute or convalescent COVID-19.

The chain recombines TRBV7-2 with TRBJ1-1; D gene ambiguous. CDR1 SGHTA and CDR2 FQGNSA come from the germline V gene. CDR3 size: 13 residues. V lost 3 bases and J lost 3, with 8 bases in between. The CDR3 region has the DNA TGTGCCAGCAGCTTTGAGAGGTACACTGAAGCTTTCTTT. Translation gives CASSFERYTEAFF.

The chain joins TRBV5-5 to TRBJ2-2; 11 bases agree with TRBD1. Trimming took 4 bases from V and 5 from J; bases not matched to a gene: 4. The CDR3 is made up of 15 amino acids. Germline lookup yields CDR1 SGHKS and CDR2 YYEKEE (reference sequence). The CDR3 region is CASSPGTGGTGELFF. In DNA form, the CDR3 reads TGTGCCAGCAGCCCCGGGACAGGGGGAACCGGGGAGCTGTTTTTT.

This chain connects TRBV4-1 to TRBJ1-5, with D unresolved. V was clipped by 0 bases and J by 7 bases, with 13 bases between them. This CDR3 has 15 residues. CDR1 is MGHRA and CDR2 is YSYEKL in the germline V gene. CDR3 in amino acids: CASSQDRGFLQPQHF. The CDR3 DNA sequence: TGCGCCAGCAGCCAAGATCGCGGGTTTCTACAGCCCCAGCATTTT.

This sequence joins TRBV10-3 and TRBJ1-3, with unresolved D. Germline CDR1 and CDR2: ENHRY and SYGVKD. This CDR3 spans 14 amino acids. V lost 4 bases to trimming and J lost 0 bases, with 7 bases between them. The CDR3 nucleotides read TGTGCCATCAGTGTCGAGAGCTCTGGAAACACCATATATTTT. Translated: CAISVESSGNTIYF.

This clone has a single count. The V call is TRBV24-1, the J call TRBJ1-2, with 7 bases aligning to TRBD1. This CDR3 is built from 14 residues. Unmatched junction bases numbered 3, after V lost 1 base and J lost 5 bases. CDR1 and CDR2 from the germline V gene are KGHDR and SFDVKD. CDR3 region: CATSDFARGYGYTF. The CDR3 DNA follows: TGTGCCACCAGTGATTTTGCCAGGGGGTATGGCTACACCTTC.

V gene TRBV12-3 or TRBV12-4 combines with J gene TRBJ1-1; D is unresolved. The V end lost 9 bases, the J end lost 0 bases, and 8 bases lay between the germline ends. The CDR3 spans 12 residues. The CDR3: CASSRLNTEAFF. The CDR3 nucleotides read TGTGCCAGTTCCCGTTTGAACACTGAAGCTTTCTTT.

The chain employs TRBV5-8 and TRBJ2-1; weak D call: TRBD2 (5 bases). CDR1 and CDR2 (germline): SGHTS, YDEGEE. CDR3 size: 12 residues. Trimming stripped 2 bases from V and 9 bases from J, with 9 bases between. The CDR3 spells CASSFLAGEQFF. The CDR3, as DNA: TGTGCCAGCAGCTTCCTAGCTGGTGAGCAGTTCTTC. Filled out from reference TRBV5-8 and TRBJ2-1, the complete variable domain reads EAGVTQSPTHLIKTRGQQATLRCSPISGHTSVYWYQQALGLGLQFLLWYDEGEERNRGNFPPRFSGRQFPNYSSELNVNALELEDSALYLCASSFLAGEQFFGPGTRLTVL.

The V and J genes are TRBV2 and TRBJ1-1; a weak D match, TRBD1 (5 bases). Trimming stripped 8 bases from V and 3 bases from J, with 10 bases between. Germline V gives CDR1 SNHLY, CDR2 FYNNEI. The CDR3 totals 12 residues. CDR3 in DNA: TGTGCCAGCCACAGGTTGGACACTGAAGCTTTCTTT. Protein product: CASHRLDTEAFF.